The clone carrying this T cell receptor (delta chain) was detected only a few times. TCRdb's entry gives the protein of a much larger clone, which mismatches this DNA's translation at residue 11, likely from a read error; the protein reported here is translated from the DNA. The entry originates in a study of gamma-delta T cells after stem cell transplantation. TCRdb fed the RT-PCR reads into CATT to redo clone calling. The sample records 1,500 to 2,000 delta-chain clones, 2.3% being singletons. CDR3 length: 16 amino acids. V was pared by 3 bases and J by 5 bases, with 13 bases of the junction left unmatched. CDR1 and CDR2 from the germline V gene are GEAIGNYY and EKD.

The sequenced sample was gamma-delta T cells. J is TRDJ1 and V is TRDV2; 8 nucleotides align to TRDD3. The clonotype comes from a human donor. It is not recorded whose cells these are; they may come from a transplant donor. CDR3 protein: CACDAMGDFGPDKLIF. The CDR3 bases are TGTGCCTGTGACGCTATGGGGGATTTTGGGCCAGATAAACTCATCTTT.